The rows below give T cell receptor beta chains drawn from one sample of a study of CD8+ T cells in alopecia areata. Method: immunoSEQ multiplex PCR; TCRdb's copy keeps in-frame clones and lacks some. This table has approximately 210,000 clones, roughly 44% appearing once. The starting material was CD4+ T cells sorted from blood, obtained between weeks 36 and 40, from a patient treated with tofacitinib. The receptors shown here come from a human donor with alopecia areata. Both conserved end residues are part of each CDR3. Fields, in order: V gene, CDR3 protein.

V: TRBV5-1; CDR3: CASSKGEAEAFF
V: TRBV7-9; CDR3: CASISGTGSYNEQFF
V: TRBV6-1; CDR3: CASSGSPGLSSGANVLTF
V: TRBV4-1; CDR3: CASSQELAVSQYF
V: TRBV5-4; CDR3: CASSLARAGRYNEQFF
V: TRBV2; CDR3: CASSEAVRAPSEAFF
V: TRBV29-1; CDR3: CSVGQGNTEAFF
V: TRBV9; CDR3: CASSVAGGTSGYGEQFF
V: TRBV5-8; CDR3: CASTRGDSNLPYEQYF
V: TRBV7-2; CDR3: CASSGGDYAYEQYF
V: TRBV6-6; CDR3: CASSRTDEQFF
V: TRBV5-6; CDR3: CASSLDRRNIQYF
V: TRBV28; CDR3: CASRAGTGNSPLHF
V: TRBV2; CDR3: CASTPPKGPSSYNEQFF
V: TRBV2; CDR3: CASSLGAGGPVTGELFF
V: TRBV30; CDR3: CAWNPGTGGFGYTF
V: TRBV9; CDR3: CASSVSGTSNYEQYF
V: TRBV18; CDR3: CASSPLQTYEQYF
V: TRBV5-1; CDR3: CASSLGLAGGEQYF
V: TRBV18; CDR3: CASSPATMGQGYQPQHF
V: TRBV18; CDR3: CASSPDREVWYF
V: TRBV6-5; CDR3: CASSYSGEFSRAFF
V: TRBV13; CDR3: CASSFQGVQETQYF
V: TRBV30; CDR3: CAWRAPGLGSYEQYF
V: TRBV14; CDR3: CASSRHSRYYEQYF
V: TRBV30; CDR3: CAWSTWKGQSMDQPQHF
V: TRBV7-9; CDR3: CASSLDRVANEQFF
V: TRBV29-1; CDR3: CSVRGTDEQYF
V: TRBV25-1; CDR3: CASSEMYEQYF